This T cell receptor beta chain was sequenced for a study of blood T cell repertoires in COVID-19. Study in general: COVID-19 samples from acute and convalescent phases originated in the United States, Italy and Spain. T cells, B-cell-depleted T cells, or PBMCs supplied cDNA or gDNA.

Per the original methods: Researchers report that nucleated cell counts were estimated from reference gene primer amplification. Sequencing was performed with immunoSEQ multiplex PCR; in TCRdb, only in-frame clones are kept and a portion is missing. D and trimming come from the DNA, and the V and J calls and clone size come from that table. The profile covers about 340,000 clones, with more than 70% appearing a single time and 2.5% to 3% taken by the ten largest. Sequenced input: peripheral blood. The TCR comes from a young man with active or convalescent COVID-19.

The CDR3 here is CAWKRGTNYNEQFF. The CDR3 nucleotides read TGTGCCTGGAAACGAGGCACAAACTACAATGAGCAGTTCTTC. The rearrangement links TRBV30 to TRBJ2-1; D gene unclear. Trimming stripped 4 bases from V and 3 bases from J, with 13 bases between. CDR1 GTSNPN and CDR2 SVGIG come from the germline V gene (reference sequence). This CDR3 region has 14 residues.